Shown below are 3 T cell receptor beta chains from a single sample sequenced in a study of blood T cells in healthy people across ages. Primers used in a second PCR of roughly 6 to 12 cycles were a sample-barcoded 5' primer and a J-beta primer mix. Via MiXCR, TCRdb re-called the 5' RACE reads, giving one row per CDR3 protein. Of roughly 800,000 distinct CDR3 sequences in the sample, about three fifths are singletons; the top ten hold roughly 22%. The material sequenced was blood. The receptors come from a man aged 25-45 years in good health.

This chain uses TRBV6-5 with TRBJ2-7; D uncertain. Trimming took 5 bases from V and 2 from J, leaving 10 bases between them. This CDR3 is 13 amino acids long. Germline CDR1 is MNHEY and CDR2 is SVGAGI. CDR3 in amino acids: CASSRYFTYEQYF. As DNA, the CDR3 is TGTGCCAGCAGTAGGTACTTCACCTACGAGCAGTACTTC.

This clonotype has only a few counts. CDR3 sequence (DNA): TGTGCCAGCAGACCTACCCCGGGACTAGTCCGAGAGACCCAGTACTTC. It yields the protein CASRPTPGLVRETQYF. V gene TRBV27 combines with J gene TRBJ2-7; 8 bases are shared with TRBD2. The DNA end is more similar to TRBJ2-5, so the J call may be wrong. CDR3 length: 16 amino acids. Germline V CDR1 and CDR2: MNHEY, SMNVEV (reference sequence).

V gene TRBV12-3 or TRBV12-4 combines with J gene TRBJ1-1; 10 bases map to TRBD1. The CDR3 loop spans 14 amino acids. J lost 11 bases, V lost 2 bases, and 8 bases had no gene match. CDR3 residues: CASSLYGTGERAFF. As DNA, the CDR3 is TGTGCCAGCAGTTTATACGGGACAGGGGAGAGGGCTTTCTTT.